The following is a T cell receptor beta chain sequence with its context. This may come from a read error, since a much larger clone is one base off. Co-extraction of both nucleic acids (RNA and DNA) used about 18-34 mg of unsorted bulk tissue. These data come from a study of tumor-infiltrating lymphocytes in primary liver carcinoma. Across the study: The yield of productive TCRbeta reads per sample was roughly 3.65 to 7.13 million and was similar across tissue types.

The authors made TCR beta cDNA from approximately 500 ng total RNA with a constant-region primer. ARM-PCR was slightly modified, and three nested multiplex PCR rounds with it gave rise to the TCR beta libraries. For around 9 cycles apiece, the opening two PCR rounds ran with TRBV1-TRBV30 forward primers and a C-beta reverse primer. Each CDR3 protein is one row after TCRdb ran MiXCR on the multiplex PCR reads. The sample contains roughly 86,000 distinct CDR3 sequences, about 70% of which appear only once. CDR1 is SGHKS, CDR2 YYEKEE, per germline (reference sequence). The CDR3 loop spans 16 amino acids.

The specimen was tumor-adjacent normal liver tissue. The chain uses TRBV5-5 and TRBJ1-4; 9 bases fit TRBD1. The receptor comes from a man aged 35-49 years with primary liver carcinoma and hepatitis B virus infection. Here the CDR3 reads CASSFTGTGSNGKLFF. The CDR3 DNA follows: TGTGCCAGCAGTTTCACCGGGACAGGGAGTAATGGAAAACTGTTTTTT.